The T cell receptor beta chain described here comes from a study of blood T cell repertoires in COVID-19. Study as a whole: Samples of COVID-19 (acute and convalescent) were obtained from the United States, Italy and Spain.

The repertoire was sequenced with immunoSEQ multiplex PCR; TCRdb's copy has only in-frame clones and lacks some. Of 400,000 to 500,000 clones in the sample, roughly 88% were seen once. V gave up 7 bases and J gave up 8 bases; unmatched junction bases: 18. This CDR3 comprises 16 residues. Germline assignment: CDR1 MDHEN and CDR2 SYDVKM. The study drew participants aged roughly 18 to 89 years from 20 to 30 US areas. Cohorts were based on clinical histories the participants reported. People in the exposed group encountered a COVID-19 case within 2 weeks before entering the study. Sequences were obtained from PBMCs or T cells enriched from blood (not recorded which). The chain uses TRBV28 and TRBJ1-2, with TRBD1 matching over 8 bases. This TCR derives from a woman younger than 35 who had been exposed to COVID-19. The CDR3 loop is CASTPSPDRGPWGYTF. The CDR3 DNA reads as TGTGCCAGCACCCCCTCCCCCGACAGGGGCCCATGGGGCTACACCTTC.